In this sample, the clone carrying this T cell receptor beta chain turned up once. The table came from immunoSEQ multiplex PCR; TCRdb's copy has only in-frame clones and leaves some out. This table has under 200,000 clones, approximately 85% appearing once. The source of the sample is a study of blood T cell repertoires in COVID-19. Study-level information: PBMCs, B-cell-depleted T cells, or T cells provided the cDNA or gDNA that made up the material.

CDR3 size: 13 residues. Germline V CDR1 and CDR2: GTSNPN, SVGIG (reference sequence). V was cut by 5 bases and J by 0 bases, with 8 bases left in between. The receptor's source is a woman of 80 years or more with acute or convalescent COVID-19. The source material was peripheral blood. The chain couples TRBV30 to TRBJ1-3; no reliable D call. CDR3 DNA: TGTGCCTGGGGACGGAGCTCTGGAAACACCATATATTTT. Protein sequence: CAWGRSSGNTIYF.